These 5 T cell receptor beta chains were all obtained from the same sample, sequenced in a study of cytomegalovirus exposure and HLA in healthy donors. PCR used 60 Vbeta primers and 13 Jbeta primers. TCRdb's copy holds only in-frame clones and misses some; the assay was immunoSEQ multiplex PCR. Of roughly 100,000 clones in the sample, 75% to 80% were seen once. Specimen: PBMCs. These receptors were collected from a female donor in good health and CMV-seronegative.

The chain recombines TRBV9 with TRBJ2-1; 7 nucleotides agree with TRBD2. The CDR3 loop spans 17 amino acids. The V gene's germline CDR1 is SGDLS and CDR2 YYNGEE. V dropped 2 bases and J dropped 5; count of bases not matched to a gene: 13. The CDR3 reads CASSVAGGGSPDNEQFF. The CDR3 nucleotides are TGTGCCAGCAGCGTTGCTGGGGGGGGGTCCCCAGACAATGAGCAGTTCTTC. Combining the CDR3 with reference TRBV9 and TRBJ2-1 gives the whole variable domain DSGVTQTPKHLITATGQRVTLRCSPRSGDLSVYWYQQSLDQGLQFLIQYYNGEERAKGNILERFSAQQFPDLHSELNLSSLELGDSALYFCASSVAGGGSPDNEQFFGPGTRLTVL.

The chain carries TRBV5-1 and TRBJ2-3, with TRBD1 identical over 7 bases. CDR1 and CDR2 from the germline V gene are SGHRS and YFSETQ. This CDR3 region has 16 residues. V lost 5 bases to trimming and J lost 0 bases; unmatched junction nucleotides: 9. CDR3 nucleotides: TGCGCCAGCAGGCCAAGGGGGCAGGCGAGCACAGATACGCAGTATTTT. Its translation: CASRPRGQASTDTQYF.

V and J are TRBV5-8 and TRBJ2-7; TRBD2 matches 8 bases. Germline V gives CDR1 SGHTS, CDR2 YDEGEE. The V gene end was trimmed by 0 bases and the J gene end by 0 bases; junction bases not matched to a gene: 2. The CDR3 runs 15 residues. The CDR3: CASSLGSGNSYEQYF. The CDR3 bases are TGTGCCAGCAGCTTGGGTAGCGGGAACTCCTACGAGCAGTACTTC.

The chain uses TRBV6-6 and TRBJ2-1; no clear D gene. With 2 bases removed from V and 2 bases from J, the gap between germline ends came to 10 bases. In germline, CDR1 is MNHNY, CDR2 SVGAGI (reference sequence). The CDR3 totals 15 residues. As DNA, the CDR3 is TGTGCCAGCAGTTACCCAGCGAGGACCTACAATGAGCAGTTCTTC. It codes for CASSYPARTYNEQFF.

Here the CDR3 DNA reads TGCGCCAGCAGCCAGACATGGACAGTAGCAATTCGGCAGTTCTTC. Protein: CASSQTWTVAIRQFF. The V gene is TRBV4-3, the J gene TRBJ2-1, with a weak D call TRBD1 (6 bases). The germline gives CDR1 LGHNA, CDR2 YSLEER. The germline V and J ends were trimmed by 3 bases and 12 bases, with 21 bases remaining between them. The CDR3 covers 15 residues.